This T cell receptor beta chain was identified during a study of pediatric ulcerative colitis. Germline V gene lookup returns CDR1 SEHNR and CDR2 FQNEAQ (reference sequence). Trimming shortened V by 2 bases and J by 3 bases, and 5 bases separated the two germline ends. The CDR3 is made up of 13 amino acids. This clone was detected only once. This table comes from immunoSEQ multiplex PCR, and its TCRdb copy is limited to in-frame clones, with some not included. The data show about 64,000 clones, with 86% seen just once and around 3.3% held by the top ten. The sample taken for sequencing was blood. The sequence derives from a boy between 10 and 17 years old with severe ulcerative colitis. The chain carries TRBV7-9 and TRBJ2-1; D not resolved. The CDR3 protein is CASSLYGYNEQFF. The DNA of the CDR3 is TGTGCCAGCAGCTTATATGGCTACAATGAGCAGTTCTTC.